These 22 T cell receptor beta chains share one sample of origin, sequenced in a study of regulatory T cells in long-lasting Graves disease. TCR beta libraries were built with iRepertoire HTBI primers and Arm-PCR of CDR3 regions. TCRdb analysed the multiplex PCR reads with MiXCR anew, one entry per CDR3 protein. The profile shows about 450,000 distinct CDR3 sequences, about 14% of them singletons. This sample's time point: newly diagnosed GD, antithyroid drugs for less than 3 months. RNA from PBMCs was the source of the TCR library. The same data also went into a second study, on T cells in Graves' hyperthyroidism and ophthalmopathy.

The sequencing used peripheral blood mononuclear cells (PBMCs), collected at new diagnosis, from a patient treated with antithyroid drugs. These receptors all come from a woman in her 50s with Graves disease.

This clonotype appeared many times. The CDR3 DNA reads TGCAGTGCTAGGGGGTTCGGGCAGTACTTC. Translated: CSARGFGQYF. The V gene is TRBV20-1, the J gene TRBJ2-7; D is undetermined. This CDR3 is 10 amino acids long. V lost 3 bases, J lost 9 bases, and 9 bases lay in between. Germline values: CDR1 DFQATT, CDR2 SNEGSKA (reference sequence).

This clonotype has ten or more counts. This chain links TRBV7-3 with TRBJ1-6; D not certain. The CDR3 consists of 16 residues. V lost 2 bases and J lost 15, with 23 bases in between. Germline CDR1 reads SGHTA; CDR2 reads FQGTGA. The CDR3 sequence: CASSLVHAGTFENLHF. DNA for the CDR3: TGTGCCAGCAGCTTAGTGCACGCCGGAACTTTCGAGAACCTCCACTTT.

This clonotype was observed at least ten times. The chain combines TRBV2 with TRBJ2-7; a weak D match, TRBD2 (5 bases). Germline V gene sequence: CDR1 SNHLY, CDR2 FYNNEI. Trimming left V 4 bases short and J 0 bases short, with 13 bases between. The CDR3 extends over 15 amino acids. DNA for the CDR3: TGTGCCAGCAGTGGGGGAAGACTACCCTCCTACGAGCAGTACTTC. Protein: CASSGGRLPSYEQYF.

The chain links TRBV10-3 to TRBJ2-1, with 7 bases lining up with TRBD2. The CDR3 spans 13 residues. CDR1 ENHRY and CDR2 SYGVKD come from the germline V gene. The ends lost 10 bases at V and 5 bases at J; junction bases unmatched: 8. The chain's CDR3 is CATRTSENNEQFF. In nucleotides, the CDR3 is TGTGCCACTCGCACTAGCGAGAACAATGAGCAGTTCTTC.

Ten or more counts support this clonotype. V gene TRBV12-3 or TRBV12-4 combines with J gene TRBJ2-3; 11 nucleotides align to TRBD2. V trimming: 6 bases; J trimming: 2 bases; junction bases outside the gene matches: 4. This CDR3 contains 15 residues. CDR3 region: CASRSGLADTDTQYF. The CDR3 DNA sequence: TGTGCCAGCAGGTCGGGACTAGCGGACACAGATACGCAGTATTTT.

The V gene is TRBV20-1, the J gene TRBJ2-1, with a tentative D call TRBD2 (6 bases). CDR3 length: 16 residues. V gave up 0 bases and J gave up 7 bases, with 19 bases separating them. Germline-derived CDR1 and CDR2 are DFQATT and SNEGSKA (reference sequence). CDR3 protein: CSARDPGDPGMNEQFF. The CDR3 DNA is TGCAGTGCTAGAGATCCGGGGGATCCGGGGATGAATGAGCAGTTCTTC.

This clonotype was recorded at least ten times. The chain is built from TRBV10-3 and TRBJ1-1; D ambiguous. The V and J ends lost 0 bases and 0 bases respectively, with 8 bases between them. Germline CDR1 is ENHRY and CDR2 is SYGVKD. The CDR3 is 15 residues long. The CDR3 DNA follows: TGTGCCATCAGTGAGTCGGGCAGAATGAACACTGAAGCTTTCTTT. Translated, it gives CAISESGRMNTEAFF.

Many counts were recorded for this clonotype. Written as DNA, the CDR3 is TGCGCCAGCAGCATCCTGCCGGGGGCGACTAATGAAAAACTGTTTTTT. Its protein product is CASSILPGATNEKLFF. The chain carries TRBV5-1 and TRBJ1-4; D might be TRBD1 (6 bases). The length of the CDR3 is 16 residues. V was cut by 4 bases and J by 2 bases, with 15 bases left in between. Germline CDR1 and CDR2: SGHRS and YFSETQ.

In this sample, this clonotype turned up many times. V usage is TRBV24-1 and J usage is TRBJ1-1; 7 bases are a match to TRBD1. CDR1 and CDR2 (germline): KGHDR, SFDVKD. Trimming at V came to 3 bases and at J to 5 bases, leaving 8 bases not matched to a gene. This CDR3 region has 15 residues. CDR3 sequence reads: CATSDDRTGGTEAFF. The CDR3 nucleotides are TGTGCCACCAGTGATGACCGGACAGGTGGTACTGAAGCTTTCTTT.

The rearrangement links TRBV9 to TRBJ1-4; tentative D call: TRBD1 (5 bases). Germline V gene sequence: CDR1 SGDLS, CDR2 YYNGEE. V shed 4 bases and J shed 7 bases, with 17 bases lying between them. The CDR3 totals 15 residues. As DNA, the CDR3 is TGTGCCAGCAGCCCAAGAGGTCAGGGAGGTGAAAAACTGTTTTTT. Residues: CASSPRGQGGEKLFF.

This clonotype was seen at least ten times. The CDR3 nucleotides are TGCAGTGCTAGAGAACGACTAGCGGGAGTACTTAGAGAGCAGTTCTTC. Amino acids: CSARERLAGVLREQFF. This rearrangement joins TRBV20-1 to TRBJ2-1; 12 nucleotides align to TRBD2. Losses at the gene ends were 0 bases for V and 10 bases for J; bases not matched to a gene: 10. Germline V gene sequence: CDR1 DFQATT, CDR2 SNEGSKA (reference sequence). The CDR3 is 16 amino acids.

The rearrangement links TRBV3-1 to TRBJ2-1, with a possible D match to TRBD2 (7 bases). The ends were cut back, 9 bases at V and 1 base at J, with 16 bases in the middle. This CDR3 spans 15 amino acids. CDR1 and CDR2 (germline): LGHDT, YNNKEL (reference sequence). CDR3 in DNA: TGTGCCAGTGAGAGGGGGGAGGGGTCCTACAATGAGCAGTTCTTC. Translation: CASERGEGSYNEQFF.

This clonotype was seen at least ten times. The CDR3 loop reads CASSPFGTDSGNTIYF. The CDR3 nucleotides are TGTGCCAGCAGTCCCTTCGGGACGGACTCTGGAAACACCATATATTTT. The chain uses TRBV28 and TRBJ1-3; D may be TRBD1 (5 bases). This CDR3 is 16 amino acids long. Germline assignment: CDR1 MDHEN and CDR2 SYDVKM. Trimming removed 5 bases from V and 0 bases from J, with 14 bases in between.

V gene TRBV2 combines with J gene TRBJ2-1; 7 nucleotides line up with TRBD1. The CDR3 is 14 residues long. Looked up from germline, CDR1 is SNHLY and CDR2 is FYNNEI. With 6 bases clipped from V and 7 bases from J, the junction kept 9 bases outside the gene matches. Here the CDR3 DNA reads TGTGCCAGCAGCCCGTGGGACAGACGAAATGAGCAGTTCTTC. Its translation: CASSPWDRRNEQFF.

This clonotype was observed at least ten times. This chain connects TRBV7-9 to TRBJ2-1, with D maybe TRBD2 (6 bases). Germline CDR1 is SEHNR and CDR2 is FQNEAQ (reference sequence). Trimming cost V 4 bases and J 7 bases, with 14 bases left between them. This CDR3 spans 14 amino acids. The CDR3: CASSYLTGGNEQFF. Here the CDR3 DNA reads TGTGCCAGCAGCTATCTTACCGGGGGAAATGAGCAGTTCTTC.

This chain joins TRBV6-5 and TRBJ1-2; 7 bases line up with TRBD1. Germline-derived CDR1 and CDR2 are MNHEY and SVGAGI. The CDR3 spans 13 residues. Unmatched junction bases numbered 5, after V lost 2 bases and J lost 8 bases. CDR3 sequence reads: CASSYERGQGYTF. CDR3 sequence (DNA): TGTGCCAGCAGTTACGAAAGGGGGCAAGGCTACACCTTC.

This clonotype was seen only a few times. V is TRBV7-3 and J is TRBJ2-3; 11 nucleotides align to TRBD2. Trimming at V came to 5 bases and at J to 0 bases, leaving 13 bases not matched to a gene. This CDR3 is built from 19 residues. Germline CDR1 reads SGHTA; CDR2 reads FQGTGA. CDR3: CASSPRTSGLQSSTDTQYF. For the CDR3, the DNA is TGTGCCAGCAGCCCGCGGACTAGCGGGCTCCAATCCAGCACAGATACGCAGTATTTT.

Ten or more counts support this clonotype. The V and J genes are TRBV5-1 and TRBJ1-1; TRBD1 aligns across 8 bases. Losses at the gene ends were 3 bases for V and 5 bases for J; bases not matched to a gene: 9. There are 15 residues in the CDR3. Germline CDR1 reads SGHRS; CDR2 reads YFSETQ. The CDR3 spells CASSSRQGRSTEAFF. DNA of the CDR3: TGCGCCAGCAGCTCACGACAGGGGCGGAGTACTGAAGCTTTCTTT. The entire variable domain, with the rest obtained from reference TRBV5-1 and TRBJ1-1, is as follows: KAGVTQTPRYLIKTRGQQVTLSCSPISGHRSVSWYQQTPGQGLQFLFEYFSETQRNKGNFPGRFSGRQFSNSRSEMNVSTLELGDSALYLCASSSRQGRSTEAFFGQGTRLTVV.

This clonotype turned up a few times. The chain is built from TRBV3-1 and TRBJ2-7; TRBD2 matches at 7 bases. After removal of 4 bases from V and 4 bases from J, the junction contained 10 bases not matched to a gene. Germline CDR1 is LGHDT and CDR2 is YNNKEL (reference sequence). CDR3 length: 15 amino acids. CDR3 in amino acids: CASSPVAGSRYEQYF. The CDR3 DNA reads as TGTGCCAGCAGCCCGGTAGCGGGCTCTAGGTACGAGCAGTACTTC.

This clonotype has just a few counts. The J gene is TRBJ2-1, the V gene TRBV7-9; tentatively, D is TRBD2 (5 bases). V was pared by 2 bases and J by 4 bases, with 9 bases between. CDR3 length: 14 amino acids. Per the germline V gene, CDR1 is SEHNR and CDR2 is FQNEAQ (reference sequence). The CDR3 loop is CASSLRTVYNEQFF. The CDR3 DNA follows: TGTGCCAGCAGCTTACGGACTGTTTACAATGAGCAGTTCTTC.

This clonotype was counted between two and nine times. The CDR3 loop is CSASSGRDVDTQYF. In DNA form, the CDR3 reads TGCAGTGCTTCTAGCGGGAGGGATGTAGATACGCAGTATTTT. This chain connects TRBV20-1 to TRBJ2-3; TRBD2 matches 12 bases. V shed 5 bases and J 5 bases; nucleotides not matched to a gene: 5. The CDR3 extends over 14 amino acids. Germline V lookup: CDR1 DFQATT, CDR2 SNEGSKA (reference sequence).

This clonotype was observed at least ten times. This rearrangement joins TRBV7-9 to TRBJ2-5, with 7 bases lining up with TRBD2. This CDR3 is 16 amino acids long. In germline, CDR1 is SEHNR, CDR2 FQNEAQ (reference sequence). With 2 bases clipped from V and 5 bases from J, the junction kept 11 bases outside the gene matches. The CDR3 DNA sequence: TGTGCCAGCAGCTTAAGAGGACTAGGACCACTGGAGACCCAGTACTTC. As protein: CASSLRGLGPLETQYF. The whole variable domain, remainder taken from reference TRBV7-9 and TRBJ2-5, is DTGVSQNPRHKITKRGQNVTFRCDPISEHNRLYWYRQTLGQGPEFLTYFQNEAQLEKSRLLSDRFSAERPKGSFSTLEIQRTEQGDSAMYLCASSLRGLGPLETQYFGPGTRLLVL.